This is a list of T cell receptor beta chains from one sample in a study of cytotoxic CD8 clonotypes in ibrutinib-treated CLL. Measured with immunoSEQ multiplex PCR; TCRdb has only the in-frame clones, and not every one. The sample has around 70,000 clones; over 75% are singletons. The sequencing used PBMCs, collected after 12 months of ibrutinib treatment. The receptors shown here come from a human donor with chronic lymphocytic leukemia. The CDR3 runs from the conserved cysteine through the conserved F or W. A D gene is named only where the DNA matches it firmly. The size entry is marked missing in some rows and otherwise reads once, few, many or a size class.

D | size | J | V | CDR3 | DNA
- | - | TRBJ2-1 | TRBV2 | CASSSEGLGDEQFF | TGTGCCAGCAGCTCGGAGGGCCTGGGGGATGAGCAGTTCTTC
TRBD1 | - | TRBJ2-4 | TRBV28 | CASSSLRGPLAKNIQYF | TGTGCCAGCAGTTCTCTCAGGGGGCCGTTGGCCAAAAACATTCAGTACTTC
TRBD2 | once | TRBJ2-5 | TRBV4-1 | CASSRHRLAGEETQYF | TGCGCCAGCAGCCGCCACAGACTAGCGGGAGAGGAGACCCAGTACTTC
TRBD2 | - | TRBJ2-3 | TRBV30 | CAWSVAGGTDTQYF | TGTGCCTGGAGTGTAGCGGGAGGCACAGATACGCAGTATTTT
TRBD1 | - | TRBJ2-5 | TRBV15 | CATSRDRRGPSQGSQYF | TGTGCCACCAGCAGAGACCGCAGGGGGCCCAGCCAAGGGTCCCAGTACTTC
- | - | TRBJ2-7 | TRBV28 | CASRGTDSYEQYF | TGTGCCAGCCGTGGGACTGACTCCTACGAGCAGTACTTC
- | once | TRBJ1-1 | TRBV5-8 | CASSPLDRYNTEAFF | TGTGCCAGCAGCCCCCTGGACAGATATAACACTGAAGCTTTCTTT
- | - | TRBJ1-5 | TRBV21-1 | CASSKFAACPHAPQPQHF | TGTGCCAGCAGCAAATTTGCCGCGTGTCCGCATGCACCCCAGCCCCAGCATTTT
- | - | TRBJ2-1 | TRBV18 | CASSPVTRSNEQFF | TGTGCCAGCTCACCGGTAACAAGAAGCAATGAGCAGTTCTTC
- | once | TRBJ1-2 | TRBV30 | CAWSVHMDGYTF | TGTGCCTGGAGTGTACACATGGATGGCTACACCTTC
TRBD1 | - | TRBJ1-1 | TRBV9 | CASTRGPEAFF | TGTGCCAGCACAAGGGGGCCTGAAGCTTTCTTT
- | - | TRBJ1-3 | TRBV11-2 | CASGRDRTGNTIYF | TGTGCCAGCGGCCGTGACAGGACTGGAAACACCATATACTTT
TRBD2 | once | TRBJ2-1 | TRBV7-3 | CASSILAGATPNEQFF | TGTGCCAGCAGCATCTTAGCGGGAGCTACCCCCAATGAGCAGTTCTTC
- | - | TRBJ2-7 | TRBV6-6 | CASSYLGQIYEQYF | TGTGCCAGCAGTTACCTGGGCCAAATATACGAGCAGTACTTC
- | - | TRBJ2-4 | TRBV11-3 | CASSLVLIRADLAKNIQYF | TGTGCCAGCAGCTTAGTCTTGATTAGGGCAGATCTAGCCAAAAACATTCAGTACTTC
- | - | TRBJ1-5 | TRBV2 | CASRPGTGSWEPQHF | TGTGCCAGCAGGCCCGGGACGGGTTCGTGGGAGCCCCAGCATTTT
TRBD1 | - | TRBJ2-1 | TRBV5-1 | CASSYDRDYNEQFF | TGCGCCAGCAGCTACGACAGGGATTACAATGAGCAGTTCTTC
- | - | TRBJ2-3 | TRBV15 | CATREGAPFDSSGELSTDTQYF | TGTGCCACCCGGGAGGGGGCGCCTTTTGATAGTAGCGGAGAACTGAGCACAGATACGCAGTATTTT
- | - | TRBJ2-7 | TRBV5-1 | CASSFRGESYEQYF | TGCGCCAGCAGCTTTCGCGGGGAATCCTACGAGCAGTACTTC
TRBD1 | - | TRBJ1-4 | TRBV2 | CASRTSLRTGQNEKLFF | TGTGCCAGCAGGACCTCCTTACGGACAGGACAAAATGAAAAACTGTTTTTT
TRBD1 | - | TRBJ1-2 | TRBV30 | CASETGARGYTF | TGTGCCTCGGAGACAGGGGCCCGGGGCTACACCTTC
TRBD2 | - | TRBJ2-7 | TRBV7-2 | CASSPLAGVGEQYF | TGTGCCAGCAGCCCCTTAGCGGGAGTCGGCGAGCAGTACTTC
- | - | TRBJ2-5 | TRBV2 | CASRGDPETQYF | TGTGCCAGCAGGGGGGATCCAGAGACCCAGTACTTC